The 22 T cell receptor beta chains below were found in one sample sequenced in a study of CD8 T cells in Susac syndrome (dated by TCRdb to between 2018 and 2021). Library method: the immunoSEQ multiplex PCR assay. RNA was extracted using the RNeasy kit, and roughly 0.5 to 1 microgram was reverse transcribed with random hexamers. The raw public reads went through TCRdb reprocessing: fastp at Q25, MiXCR clone calling, in-frame beta chains kept. Records with the same CDR3 protein are collapsed into one entry carrying the most frequent genes and DNA. Here the sample has about 52,000 distinct CDR3 sequences; 93% occur a single time. The top ten constitute approximately 0.49% of the sample. What was sequenced was CD8+ T cells from PBMCs. All receptors come from a human donor with multiple sclerosis.

V gene TRBV9 combines with J gene TRBJ2-5, with 13 bases matching TRBD2. Germline loops: CDR1 SGDLS, CDR2 YYNGEE. V trimming: 4 bases; J trimming: 2 bases; junction bases outside the gene matches: 8. The CDR3 covers 17 residues. The CDR3 DNA follows: TGTGCCAGCAGCCTCCGGACTAGCGGGGGAGTACAAGAGACCCAGTACTTC. Amino acid sequence: CASSLRTSGGVQETQYF.

The chain is built from TRBV12-3 or TRBV12-4 and TRBJ2-7; the D gene is possibly TRBD2 (5 bases). V shed 3 bases and J shed 7 bases, with 16 bases lying between them. This CDR3 has 14 amino acids. This CDR3 is CASSFVAPGGEQYF. CDR3 nucleotide sequence: TGTGCCAGCAGTTTTGTAGCTCCCGGCGGGGAGCAGTACTTC.

V gene TRBV7-9 combines with J gene TRBJ2-7; the D is unclear. The CDR3 contains 15 residues. V was pared by 1 base and J by 0 bases, with 10 bases between. Germline V CDR1 and CDR2: SEHNR, FQNEAQ (reference sequence). The CDR3 DNA reads as TGTGCCAGCAGCTTAGAAGTGACGAGCTCCTACGAGCAGTACTTC. This codes for CASSLEVTSSYEQYF. The variable domain in full, completed from reference TRBV7-9 and TRBJ2-7, reads DTGVSQNPRHKITKRGQNVTFRCDPISEHNRLYWYRQTLGQGPEFLTYFQNEAQLEKSRLLSDRFSAERPKGSFSTLEIQRTEQGDSAMYLCASSLEVTSSYEQYFGPGTRLTVT.

This chain connects TRBV4-1 to TRBJ2-3, with TRBD1 as a possible D gene (6 bases). The germline CDR1 and CDR2 sequences are MGHRA and YSYEKL. The germline V and J ends were trimmed by 2 bases and 5 bases, with 14 bases remaining between them. This CDR3 region has 15 residues. The CDR3, as DNA: TGCGCCAGCAGCCAAACCGACAGCAGGGGAGATACGCAGTATTTT. Translated: CASSQTDSRGDTQYF.

This clonotype was seen a handful of times. The rearrangement joins TRBV5-6 to TRBJ2-3; TRBD1 aligns across 11 bases. CDR1 and CDR2 (germline): SGHDT, YYEEEE. There are 16 residues in the CDR3. Trimming took 4 bases from V and 2 from J; bases not matched to a gene: 6. The CDR3 protein is CASSLRTGGLTDTQYF. DNA of the CDR3: TGTGCCAGCAGCCTCCGGACAGGGGGCCTCACAGATACGCAGTATTTT.

The chain employs TRBV9 and TRBJ1-1; D remains unclear. V lost 0 bases, J lost 2 bases, and 14 bases lay in between. Germline V gives CDR1 SGDLS, CDR2 YYNGEE. The CDR3 sequence is 16 residues long. CDR3 sequence: CASSVEGEGINTEAFF. DNA of the CDR3: TGTGCCAGCAGCGTAGAGGGAGAAGGGATCAACACTGAAGCTTTCTTT.

This sequence joins TRBV24-1 and TRBJ2-5; 7 bases match TRBD1. Germline CDR1 KGHDR, CDR2 SFDVKD. V lost 3 bases and J lost 5; bases outside the gene matches: 20. CDR3 length: 19 amino acids. The CDR3, as DNA: TGTGCCACCAGTGATCGGACAGGCGATTCGAGGACTGACGTGGAGACCCAGTACTTC. Protein sequence: CATSDRTGDSRTDVETQYF.

The V and J genes are TRBV5-6 and TRBJ2-1; weak D call: TRBD1 (5 bases). The CDR3 is 15 residues long. V was trimmed by 0 bases and J by 7 bases, leaving 14 bases between them. The germline gives CDR1 SGHDT, CDR2 YYEEEE. CDR3 sequence: CASSLGGGGWNEQFF. DNA for the CDR3: TGTGCCAGCAGCTTGGGGGGCGGCGGTTGGAATGAGCAGTTCTTC.

The rearrangement uses TRBV9 and TRBJ2-7; TRBD1 is a possible D gene (7 bases). This CDR3 has 14 amino acids. V was pared by 6 bases and J by 7 bases, with 20 bases between. Germline CDR1 SGDLS, CDR2 YYNGEE. The CDR3 DNA is TGTGCCAGCACCCCAGGGGGGCTTGCTGGGGAGCAGTACTTC. Its protein product is CASTPGGLAGEQYF.

This chain uses TRBV13 with TRBJ2-7; D ambiguous. The CDR3 extends over 12 amino acids. The germline V and J ends were trimmed by 4 bases and 1 base, with 5 bases remaining between them. Germline CDR1 reads PRHDT; CDR2 reads FYEKMQ (reference sequence). The DNA for the CDR3 is TGTGCCAGCAGCTCGGTTTCCTACGAGCAGTACTTC. Protein product: CASSSVSYEQYF.

This chain links TRBV30 with TRBJ1-6; D gene uncertain. The germline V and J ends were trimmed by 0 bases and 0 bases, with 6 bases remaining between them. This CDR3 is 15 amino acids long. From germline, CDR1 is GTSNPN and CDR2 SVGIG (reference sequence). CDR3 DNA sequence: TGTGCCTGGAGTGTAAGGGACTCCTATAATTCACCCCTCCACTTT. Its protein product is CAWSVRDSYNSPLHF. Based on the CDR3 plus reference TRBV30 and TRBJ1-6, the full variable domain is SQTIHQWPATLVQPVGSPLSLECTVEGTSNPNLYWYRQAAGRGLQLLFYSVGIGQISSEVPQNLSASRPQDRQFILSSKKLLLSDSGFYLCAWSVRDSYNSPLHFGNGTRLTVT.

The chain joins TRBV7-2 to TRBJ2-7, with 9 bases that match TRBD1. CDR3 length equals 14 residues. J was trimmed by 6 bases and V by 5 bases; bases with no gene match: 8. Germline loops: CDR1 SGHTA, CDR2 FQGNSA. The CDR3 loop is CASSPQDRGVEQYF. The CDR3 bases are TGTGCCAGCAGCCCCCAGGACAGGGGTGTCGAGCAGTACTTC.

V and J are TRBV7-9 and TRBJ2-7; no definite D call. The V gene's germline CDR1 is SEHNR and CDR2 FQNEAQ (reference sequence). The CDR3 has 13 residues. Deletions cut 6 bases from V and 2 bases from J, with 11 bases between. CDR3 DNA sequence: TGTGCCAGCAGATCACCGGTTACCTACGAGCAGTACTTC. As protein: CASRSPVTYEQYF.

The table lists this clonotype with a count of one. The CDR3 spells CASSPLNNGNEQFF. The CDR3 nucleotides are TGCGCCAGCAGCCCCTTGAATAATGGCAATGAGCAGTTCTTC. V gene TRBV4-3 combines with J gene TRBJ2-1; D is undetermined. The germline CDR1 and CDR2 sequences are LGHNA and YSLEER. Trimming took off 4 bases at V and 6 bases at J, with 13 bases between the two ends. The CDR3 contains 14 residues.

The gene calls are TRBV29-1 and TRBJ2-5, with a tentative D call TRBD1 (6 bases). V lost 5 bases, J lost 0 bases, and 19 bases lay in between. The CDR3 is 16 amino acids. Germline-derived CDR1 and CDR2 are SQVTM and ANQGSEA. The CDR3 region is CSVQGLGSLYQETQYF. In DNA, the CDR3 is TGCAGCGTTCAGGGGTTGGGCTCCCTGTACCAAGAGACCCAGTACTTC. The variable domain in full, with the rest retrieved from reference TRBV29-1 and TRBJ2-5, is SAVISQKPSRDICQRGTSLTIQCQVDSQVTMMFWYRQQPGQSLTLIATANQGSEATYESGFVIDKFPISRPNLTFSTLTVSNMSPEDSSIYLCSVQGLGSLYQETQYFGPGTRLLVL.

The chain employs TRBV12-3 or TRBV12-4 and TRBJ1-1; D is unclear. The CDR3 has 12 amino acids. V gave up 4 bases and J gave up 10 bases, with 13 bases separating them. The CDR3 reads CASSSKGGVAFF. CDR3 DNA sequence: TGTGCCAGCAGTTCCAAAGGCGGGGTAGCTTTCTTT.

This clonotype was picked up a small number of times. The chain carries TRBV4-1 and TRBJ1-2; D uncertain. The length of the CDR3 is 11 residues. Trimming took 3 bases from V and 5 from J, leaving 4 bases between them. Germline V CDR1 and CDR2: MGHRA, YSYEKL. CDR3 nucleotides: TGCGCCAGCAGCCAGGGGTATGGCTACACCTTC. Amino acid sequence: CASSQGYGYTF.

The CDR3 bases are TGTGCCAGCCGAGGGGGGACAGGGCCCTACGAGCAGTACTTC. As protein: CASRGGTGPYEQYF. V is TRBV7-9 and J is TRBJ2-7; TRBD1 aligns across 9 bases. The CDR3 totals 14 residues. Germline CDR1 reads SEHNR; CDR2 reads FQNEAQ (reference sequence). V lost 8 bases, J lost 2 bases, and 7 bases stayed unmatched.

V is TRBV20-1 and J is TRBJ2-7, with D perhaps TRBD2 (5 bases). This CDR3 has 11 residues. Germline V gene lookup returns CDR1 DFQATT and CDR2 SNEGSKA (reference sequence). CDR3 region: CSPGGSYEQYF. The CDR3 DNA is TGCAGCCCAGGAGGTTCCTACGAGCAGTACTTC.

V is TRBV13 and J is TRBJ2-7; 8 nucleotides agree with TRBD1. Germline CDR1 PRHDT, CDR2 FYEKMQ (reference sequence). The V segment lost 6 bases and the J segment 5 bases; nucleotides outside the gene matches: 6. The CDR3 is 13 residues long. This CDR3 is CASRVTGADEQYF. The CDR3 DNA sequence: TGTGCCAGCAGGGTGACAGGGGCCGACGAGCAGTACTTC.

The J gene is TRBJ2-2, the V gene TRBV7-8; TRBD2 matches 9 bases. The ends lost 2 bases at V and 7 bases at J; junction bases unmatched: 8. The CDR3 length is 16 residues. Germline loops: CDR1 SGHVS, CDR2 FQNEAQ. DNA of the CDR3: TGTGCCAGCAGCTTAACGGCGGGGGGGCTGTACGGGGAGCTGTTTTTT. As protein: CASSLTAGGLYGELFF.

The chain carries TRBV6-2 or TRBV6-3 and TRBJ1-5; maybe TRBD1 (5 bases). The germline V and J ends were trimmed by 6 bases and 2 bases, with 14 bases remaining between them. This CDR3 is 15 amino acids long. The germline V gene has CDR1 MNHEY and CDR2 SVGEGT. The CDR3 DNA sequence: TGTGCCAGCAGCTCCTGGGGGAATCGCAATCAGCCCCAGCATTTT. The encoded protein is CASSSWGNRNQPQHF.